The 14 T cell receptor beta chains presented below share a single source sample, sequenced in a study of PD-1 blockade in classical Hodgkin lymphoma. Assay: immunoSEQ multiplex PCR; the TCRdb copy retains only in-frame clones and omits some. The table shows 100,000 or so clones, with about 89% occurring only once. There was relapse after autologous stem cell transplantation in every patient, and there was variation in brentuximab vedotin exposure. The specimen comprised peripheral blood mononuclear cells (PBMCs), sampled before the second cycle of nivolumab. All receptors derive from a human donor with classical Hodgkin lymphoma.

This clone was recorded once. The chain joins TRBV2 to TRBJ1-1, with a tentative D call TRBD1 (6 bases). CDR1 is SNHLY, CDR2 FYNNEI, per germline. The germline V and J ends were trimmed by 6 bases and 0 bases, with 11 bases remaining between them. The CDR3 covers 14 residues. The CDR3 loop reads CASRVRDMNTEAFF. The CDR3 region has the DNA TGTGCCAGCAGGGTCAGGGACATGAACACTGAAGCTTTCTTT.

The V gene is TRBV4-1, the J gene TRBJ1-1, with 9 bases that match TRBD1. In germline, CDR1 is MGHRA, CDR2 YSYEKL. The J segment lost 8 bases and the V segment lost 3 bases, leaving 16 bases of the junction unmatched. The CDR3 has 17 amino acids. CDR3 amino acids: CASSHTGGERTQKEAFF. DNA for the CDR3: TGCGCCAGCAGCCACACAGGGGGCGAAAGGACCCAGAAAGAAGCTTTCTTT.

This chain uses TRBV6-5 with TRBJ1-2; TRBD1 agrees at 7 bases. Germline loops: CDR1 MNHEY, CDR2 SVGAGI. With 2 bases clipped from V and 6 bases from J, the junction kept 12 bases outside the gene matches. This CDR3 comprises 16 residues. The CDR3 loop is CASSYHEQGLGDGYTF. In nucleotides, the CDR3 is TGTGCCAGCAGTTACCACGAACAGGGGCTCGGGGATGGCTACACCTTC.

The CDR3 sequence: CASSLGPGQGGYEQYF. The CDR3 DNA reads TGTGCCAGCAGCTTGGGGCCGGGACAGGGGGGATACGAGCAGTACTTC. The V gene is TRBV7-9, the J gene TRBJ2-7; 11 bases are shared with TRBD1. From germline, CDR1 is SEHNR and CDR2 FQNEAQ (reference sequence). With 3 bases clipped from V and 4 bases from J, the junction kept 8 bases outside the gene matches. The CDR3 loop spans 16 amino acids.

The chain uses TRBV4-3 and TRBJ2-7; perhaps TRBD2 as D (5 bases). This CDR3 has 13 residues. Germline CDR1 and CDR2: LGHNA and YSLEER. V gave up 0 bases and J gave up 7 bases, with 10 bases separating them. CDR3 bases: TGCGCCAGCAGCCAAGACTTGCCGGGGGAGCAGTACTTC. Translating it yields CASSQDLPGEQYF.

In this sample, this clone turned up a few times. V gene TRBV28 combines with J gene TRBJ1-2, with D unclear. This CDR3 comprises 13 residues. The germline gives CDR1 MDHEN, CDR2 SYDVKM. V dropped 10 bases and J dropped 3 bases, with 15 bases sitting between them. The CDR3 loop reads CAISRADHYGYTF. The CDR3, as DNA: TGTGCCATCTCAAGGGCAGACCACTATGGCTACACCTTC.

The rearrangement uses TRBV6-1 and TRBJ2-7; TRBD1 is a possible D gene (7 bases). CDR3 length equals 15 residues. The V gene lost 1 base and the J gene lost 2 bases, with 12 bases spanning the gap. CDR1 is MNHNS and CDR2 is SASEGT in the germline V gene. The CDR3 protein is CASSEVTGEAYEQYF. For the CDR3, the DNA is TGTGCCAGCAGTGAAGTTACAGGGGAGGCCTACGAGCAGTACTTC.

V and J are TRBV27 and TRBJ2-6; 7 bases fit TRBD1. Germline lookup yields CDR1 MNHEY and CDR2 SMNVEV (reference sequence). CDR3 length: 18 amino acids. J gave up 1 base and V 3 bases, and 9 bases lay outside the gene matches. The CDR3 nucleotides read TGTGCCAGCAGTTTTCACAGGGGTTTTTTTTCTGGGGCCAACGTCCTGACTTTC. It is translated as CASSFHRGFFSGANVLTF.

V is TRBV7-9 and J is TRBJ1-2, with D unclear. Germline CDR1 and CDR2: SEHNR and FQNEAQ (reference sequence). CDR3 length: 13 amino acids. Trimming took off 1 base at V and 8 bases at J, with 11 bases between the two ends. The DNA of the CDR3 is TGTGCCAGCAGCTTAGATAGGGAGCGAGGCTACACCTTC. Its translation is CASSLDRERGYTF.

The CDR3, as DNA: TGCGCCAGCAGCCAAGATCGGACTAGCGGGGGCAGCACAGATACGCAGTATTTT. Amino acid sequence: CASSQDRTSGGSTDTQYF. The rearrangement links TRBV4-3 to TRBJ2-3; 13 nucleotides match TRBD2. The CDR3 has 18 amino acids. V lost 0 bases and J lost 0; bases outside the gene matches: 3. Germline lookup yields CDR1 LGHNA and CDR2 YSLEER.

DNA of the CDR3: TGTGCCAGCAGAGCTGCGACGAGGGGTACCGGGGAGCTGTTTTTT. Amino acids: CASRAATRGTGELFF. The chain uses TRBV28 and TRBJ2-2, with D perhaps assigned TRBD1 or TRBD2 (5 bases each). The length of the CDR3 is 15 residues. Germline values: CDR1 MDHEN, CDR2 SYDVKM. V lost 6 bases to trimming and J lost 5 bases, with 16 bases between them.

The J gene is TRBJ2-7, the V gene TRBV27; D is ambiguous. Per the germline V gene, CDR1 is MNHEY and CDR2 is SMNVEV (reference sequence). Trimming removed 6 bases at V and 3 bases at J, with 12 bases between. This CDR3 is 13 amino acids long. The DNA for the CDR3 is TGTGCCAGCAGGCCGACACAAGGCTACGAGCAGTACTTC. Residues: CASRPTQGYEQYF.

The chain recombines TRBV5-1 with TRBJ2-6; D not resolved. This CDR3 has 18 residues. V lost 1 base to trimming and J lost 0 bases, with 14 bases between them. Per germline, CDR1 SGHRS and CDR2 YFSETQ. The CDR3 DNA reads as TGCGCCAGCAGCTTGTTATTAGTCCCCAGCTCTGGGGCCAACGTCCTGACTTTC. Its protein is CASSLLLVPSSGANVLTF.

J is TRBJ1-5 and V is TRBV4-2; D unresolved. V was cut by 3 bases and J by 4 bases, with 7 bases left in between. The germline V gene encodes CDR1 LGHNA and CDR2 YNFKEQ. This CDR3 has 13 residues. This CDR3 reads CASSQDSNQPQHF. CDR3 nucleotide sequence: TGTGCCAGCAGCCAGGACTCAAATCAGCCCCAGCATTTT.